This T cell receptor beta chain appears in the sequencing data of a study of human T cells and chemical hapten exposure. Overall study: All patients underwent weekly scalp dosing with diphenylcyclopropenone for the full approximately 25-week study.

The CDR3 sequence is 16 residues long. Trimming left V 2 bases short and J 1 base short, with 12 bases between. The germline gives CDR1 ENHRY, CDR2 SYGVKD. The library tagged individual cDNA molecules with unique molecular identifiers. Original methodology: Samples held a median of roughly 100,000 TCRs, range roughly 20,000–750,000. TCRdb used MiXCR to reprocess the RACE reads, holding one entry per CDR3 protein. TCRdb's processing, not the authors' own work, is the source of the V and J calls. Counted here are about 190,000 distinct CDR3 sequences, 24% occurring once; the ten biggest clones make up about 2.3%. Stated time point: patch test 3, about 24 weeks after DPC sensitization. Treatment reported: therapeutic diphenylcyclopropenone sensitization with weekly scalp DPC.

This rearrangement joins TRBV10-3 to TRBJ1-3; D is possibly TRBD1 (6 bases). Sequenced material: whole blood, taken in connection with sensitization to the hapten diphenylcyclopropenone (DPC). The source is a woman in her thirties or forties with alopecia areata. Some clones in this sample may be carry-over from other donors' samples. CDR3 sequence (DNA): TGTGCCATCAGTGAGCCCTACAGGGAATCTGGAAACACCATATATTTT. This encodes CAISEPYRESGNTIYF.